One sample yielded the 14 T cell receptor beta chains listed below, sequenced in a study of blood T cell repertoires in COVID-19. The method was immunoSEQ multiplex PCR; TCRdb's version includes in-frame clones alone and lacks a portion of them. The sample includes under 300,000 clones, about 84% of them seen just once. Sequenced: peripheral blood. The receptors were sampled from an elderly man with acute or convalescent COVID-19.

This chain joins TRBV18 and TRBJ2-7, with D maybe TRBD1 (6 bases). This CDR3 has 16 residues. Germline assignment: CDR1 KGHSH and CDR2 LQKENI. Trimming removed 6 bases from V and 4 bases from J, with 22 bases in between. CDR3 loop: CASSRSAFRGRYEQYF. CDR3 coding DNA: TGTGCCAGCTCGCGTTCTGCTTTCAGGGGCAGGTACGAGCAGTACTTC.

The rearrangement joins TRBV28 to TRBJ1-2; 7 bases align to TRBD1. Germline lookup yields CDR1 MDHEN and CDR2 SYDVKM. V lost 5 bases and J lost 0; bases outside the gene matches: 3. The CDR3 is 14 amino acids. CDR3 coding DNA: TGTGCCAGCAGTAGGGGACAGTCTAACTATGGCTACACCTTC. Translated, it gives CASSRGQSNYGYTF.

This clone was seen a few times. The rearrangement joins TRBV28 to TRBJ2-7; 10 nucleotides match TRBD1. Germline V gene data show CDR1 as MDHEN and CDR2 as SYDVKM. V was pared by 6 bases and J by 2 bases, with 10 bases of the junction left unmatched. The CDR3 is made up of 16 amino acids. CDR3 amino acids: CASSTPRGTGAYEQYF. The CDR3, as DNA: TGTGCCAGCAGCACCCCTAGGGGGACAGGGGCCTACGAGCAGTACTTC.

The chain joins TRBV19 to TRBJ1-5, with D tentatively TRBD1 (5 bases). Germline CDR1 LNHDA, CDR2 SQIVND (reference sequence). V lost 3 bases, J lost 10 bases, and 7 bases lay in between. This CDR3 is 11 amino acids long. The DNA for the CDR3 is TGTGCCAGTAGTATCCAGGGCCCCCAGCATTTT. This gives the protein CASSIQGPQHF.

This clone came up once. The chain joins TRBV6-5 to TRBJ2-1; 8 nucleotides line up with TRBD1. V gave up 9 bases and J gave up 2 bases; unmatched junction bases: 6. Germline CDR1 reads MNHEY; CDR2 reads SVGAGI. There are 14 residues in the CDR3. The CDR3 nucleotides read TGTGCCAGTGGACAGGGAATAACCTACAATGAGCAGTTCTTC. It is translated as CASGQGITYNEQFF.

This chain connects TRBV12-3 or TRBV12-4 to TRBJ2-7; maybe TRBD2 (6 bases). V was pared by 4 bases and J by 7 bases, with 8 bases between. The CDR3 extends over 11 amino acids. In DNA, the CDR3 is TGTGCCAGCAGTTGGGGGGATGAGCAGTACTTC. Encoded protein: CASSWGDEQYF.

The genes are TRBV28 and TRBJ1-1; 8 nucleotides match TRBD1. The germline V gene encodes CDR1 MDHEN and CDR2 SYDVKM. V lost 2 bases, J lost 4 bases, and 6 bases stayed unmatched. The CDR3 has 15 residues. CDR3 coding DNA: TGTGCCAGCAGTTTAAGCGCAGGGGGCTTCACTGAAGCTTTCTTT. Its translation: CASSLSAGGFTEAFF. The full variable domain, rest sourced from reference TRBV28 and TRBJ1-1, is DVKVTQSSRYLVKRTGEKVFLECVQDMDHENMFWYRQDPGLGLRLIYFSYDVKMKEKGDIPEGYSVSREKKERFSLILESASTNQTSMYLCASSLSAGGFTEAFFGQGTRLTVV.

V gene TRBV28 combines with J gene TRBJ2-3; 9 positions match TRBD2. CDR3 length: 18 amino acids. Germline V gives CDR1 MDHEN, CDR2 SYDVKM. Unmatched junction bases numbered 15, after V lost 3 bases and J lost 5 bases. The DNA for the CDR3 is TGTGCCAGCAGTTTCCCCATGGCTAGCGGGGTGAGGAGAGATACGCAGTATTTT. It encodes CASSFPMASGVRRDTQYF.

Points on this clone: The sample carries other DNA sequences with the same CDR3. This chain connects TRBV28 to TRBJ1-5; D unresolved. Deletions cut 4 bases from V and 9 bases from J, with 7 bases between. Germline V gene sequence: CDR1 MDHEN, CDR2 SYDVKM. This CDR3 is 11 amino acids long. The CDR3 region is CASSSPRPQHF. CDR3 nucleotide sequence: TGTGCCAGCAGTTCCCCGAGGCCCCAGCATTTT.

The V gene is TRBV24-1, the J gene TRBJ1-5; 10 nucleotides line up with TRBD1. J gave up 1 base and V 2 bases, and 4 bases lay outside the gene matches. Germline V gene sequence: CDR1 KGHDR, CDR2 SFDVKD. The CDR3 is 17 residues long. The CDR3 DNA reads as TGTGCCACCAGTGATTCGGGACAGGGGAACAGCAATCAGCCCCAGCATTTT. It translates to CATSDSGQGNSNQPQHF.

The V call is TRBV4-2, the J call TRBJ1-1, with D unclear. This CDR3 region has 16 residues. V was cut by 0 bases and J by 7 bases, with 18 bases left in between. Germline lookup yields CDR1 LGHNA and CDR2 YNFKEQ. The chain's CDR3 is CASSQDGGQHLDEAFF. The CDR3 DNA is TGTGCCAGCAGCCAAGATGGAGGGCAGCATTTAGATGAAGCTTTCTTT.

The genes are TRBV18 and TRBJ1-3, with TRBD1 matching 7 bases. V dropped 4 bases and J dropped 0; count of bases not matched to a gene: 6. The germline V gene encodes CDR1 KGHSH and CDR2 LQKENI. The CDR3 is made up of 16 amino acids. The CDR3: CASSQGQKSSGNTIYF. In DNA form, the CDR3 reads TGTGCCAGCTCACAGGGACAGAAGAGCTCTGGAAACACCATATATTTT.

The chain carries TRBV19 and TRBJ2-1; 7 nucleotides line up with TRBD2. The CDR3 consists of 14 residues. J was trimmed by 7 bases and V by 3 bases; bases with no gene match: 6. In germline, CDR1 is LNHDA, CDR2 SQIVND (reference sequence). CDR3 in amino acids: CASSIIAGQNEQFF. The CDR3 DNA sequence: TGTGCCAGTAGTATCATAGCGGGCCAAAATGAGCAGTTCTTC.

V and J are TRBV7-2 and TRBJ1-3; D unclear. V was cut by 7 bases and J by 3 bases, with 10 bases left in between. In germline, CDR1 is SGHTA, CDR2 FQGNSA. The CDR3 has 13 residues. For the CDR3, the DNA is TGTGCCAGCACGGTAGGCGGTGGAAACACCATATATTTT. This sequence encodes CASTVGGGNTIYF.